A selection of T cell receptor beta chains follows, all from one sample in a study of tumor-infiltrating lymphocytes in primary liver carcinoma. From the multiplex PCR reads, TCRdb called clonotypes with MiXCR, one entry per CDR3 protein. The sample contains approximately 330,000 distinct CDR3 sequences, approximately 65% of which appear only once. Sequenced: peripheral blood. These receptors were taken from a man aged 35-49 years with primary liver carcinoma and hepatitis B virus infection. The CDR3 runs from the conserved cysteine through the conserved F or W. A D gene is named only where the DNA matches it firmly. Clone size appears in some rows only: once, few, many, or a class for an expanded clone.

j_call: TRBJ2-5; v_call: TRBV30; d_call: NA; clone_size: few; cdr3_aa: CAWSVRGSETQYF; cdr3_nt: TGTGCCTGGAGTGTGCGGGGATCGGAGACCCAGTACTTC
j_call: TRBJ2-3; v_call: TRBV11-2; d_call: NA; clone_size: NA; cdr3_aa: CASSLERGSTDTLYF; cdr3_nt: TGTGCCAGCAGCTTAGAACGGGGCAGTACTGATACGCTGTATTTT
j_call: TRBJ2-7; v_call: TRBV5-1; d_call: NA; clone_size: NA; cdr3_aa: CASRRDGVSYEQYF; cdr3_nt: TGCGCCAGCAGGAGGGACGGGGTTTCCTACGAGCAGTACTTC
j_call: TRBJ2-1; v_call: TRBV2; d_call: TRBD2; clone_size: NA; cdr3_aa: CASSGGTSGLHNEQFF; cdr3_nt: TGTGCCAGCAGTGGGGGGACTAGCGGGCTCCACAATGAGCAGTTCTTC
j_call: TRBJ2-2; v_call: TRBV21-1; d_call: NA; clone_size: NA; cdr3_aa: CASSKVLSRKNTGELFF; cdr3_nt: TGTGCCAGCAGCAAAGTGCTAAGCAGAAAGAACACCGGGGAGCTGTTTTTT
j_call: TRBJ1-6; v_call: TRBV5-6; d_call: NA; clone_size: NA; cdr3_aa: CASSPGGLTVDNSPLHF; cdr3_nt: TGTGCCAGCAGCCCTGGTGGGCTGACAGTGGATAATTCACCCCTCCACTTT
j_call: TRBJ1-1; v_call: TRBV6-1; d_call: NA; clone_size: NA; cdr3_aa: CTSSERLGALNTEAFF; cdr3_nt: TGTACCAGCAGTGAGAGATTAGGGGCGTTGAACACTGAAGCTTTCTTT
j_call: TRBJ2-1; v_call: TRBV6-1; d_call: NA; clone_size: NA; cdr3_aa: CASTFTARSSSYNEQFF; cdr3_nt: TGTGCCAGCACCTTTACAGCACGCTCAAGCTCCTACAATGAGCAGTTCTTC
j_call: TRBJ1-1; v_call: TRBV7-8; d_call: NA; clone_size: many; cdr3_aa: CASSLASTWAANTEAFF; cdr3_nt: TGTGCCAGCAGCTTAGCGTCGACCTGGGCCGCGAACACTGAAGCTTTCTTT
j_call: TRBJ2-1; v_call: TRBV14; d_call: NA; clone_size: NA; cdr3_aa: CAISLYGQGFYEQFF; cdr3_nt: TGTGCCATCAGCCTCTATGGGCAGGGGTTCTATGAGCAGTTCTTC
j_call: TRBJ2-1; v_call: TRBV15; d_call: NA; clone_size: NA; cdr3_aa: CATSSYRDEQFF; cdr3_nt: TGTGCCACCAGCAGCTACAGGGACGAGCAGTTCTTC
j_call: TRBJ2-3; v_call: TRBV2; d_call: NA; clone_size: NA; cdr3_aa: CASRETDTQYF; cdr3_nt: TGTGCCAGCAGGGAAACAGATACGCAGTATTTT
j_call: TRBJ2-5; v_call: TRBV6-2/TRBV6-3; d_call: NA; clone_size: few; cdr3_aa: CASSLLKGWEKTQYF; cdr3_nt: TGTGCCAGCAGTTTACTCAAAGGGTGGGAAAAGACCCAGTACTTC
j_call: TRBJ2-7; v_call: TRBV12-3/TRBV12-4; d_call: TRBD1; clone_size: many; cdr3_aa: CASSRRQGLGEQYF; cdr3_nt: TGTGCCAGCAGCAGACGACAGGGGTTGGGGGAGCAGTACTTC
j_call: TRBJ2-3; v_call: TRBV12-3/TRBV12-4; d_call: NA; clone_size: many; cdr3_aa: CASSRQRGRTDTQYF; cdr3_nt: TGTGCCAGCAGCCGACAGCGCGGACGCACAGATACGCAGTATTTT
j_call: TRBJ1-5; v_call: TRBV6-1; d_call: NA; clone_size: NA; cdr3_aa: CASSRTADSNQNKHF; cdr3_nt: TGTGCCAGCAGCCGGACAGCTGATAGCAATCAGAACAAGCATTTT
j_call: TRBJ2-3; v_call: TRBV6-6; d_call: TRBD2; clone_size: many; cdr3_aa: CASSTSGVSRDTQYF; cdr3_nt: TGTGCCAGCAGTACTAGCGGGGTGAGCCGAGATACGCAGTATTTT
j_call: TRBJ2-2; v_call: TRBV10-1; d_call: NA; clone_size: NA; cdr3_aa: CASNENTGELFF; cdr3_nt: TGCGCCAGCAATGAAAACACCGGGGAGCTGTTTTTT
j_call: TRBJ2-7; v_call: TRBV6-5; d_call: TRBD1; clone_size: NA; cdr3_aa: CASSSPGTGYEQYF; cdr3_nt: TGTGCCAGCAGTTCTCCCGGGACAGGGTACGAGCAGTACTTC
j_call: TRBJ2-5; v_call: TRBV11-2; d_call: TRBD1; clone_size: NA; cdr3_aa: CVSSLPQGSETQYF; cdr3_nt: TGTGTCAGCAGCTTACCACAGGGGTCGGAGACCCAGTACTTC
j_call: TRBJ2-1; v_call: TRBV6-5; d_call: NA; clone_size: NA; cdr3_aa: CASKQVESSYNEQFF; cdr3_nt: TGTGCCAGCAAACAGGTGGAGAGCTCCTACAATGAGCAGTTCTTC
j_call: TRBJ2-1; v_call: TRBV4-1; d_call: NA; clone_size: NA; cdr3_aa: CASSQGGMANNEQFF; cdr3_nt: TGCGCCAGCAGTCAAGGCGGGATGGCCAACAATGAGCAGTTCTTC
j_call: TRBJ2-3; v_call: TRBV6-1; d_call: NA; clone_size: NA; cdr3_aa: CASSEGALADTQYF; cdr3_nt: TGTGCCAGCAGTGAAGGGGCGCTAGCAGATACGCAGTATTTT
j_call: TRBJ2-5; v_call: TRBV28; d_call: NA; clone_size: NA; cdr3_aa: CASSAHETQYF; cdr3_nt: TGTGCCAGCAGTGCCCACGAGACCCAGTACTTC
j_call: TRBJ2-7; v_call: TRBV10-3; d_call: NA; clone_size: NA; cdr3_aa: CAISESVFSLVGSEQYF; cdr3_nt: TGTGCCATCAGTGAGTCCGTTTTTTCTCTAGTGGGATCCGAGCAGTACTTC
j_call: TRBJ2-1; v_call: TRBV5-8; d_call: TRBD2; clone_size: few; cdr3_aa: CASSLKGLAGGSSYNEQFF; cdr3_nt: TGTGCCAGCAGCTTAAAGGGACTAGCGGGAGGGAGCTCCTACAATGAGCAGTTCTTC
j_call: TRBJ2-7; v_call: TRBV11-2; d_call: NA; clone_size: NA; cdr3_aa: CASTTGYGQYF; cdr3_nt: TGTGCCAGCACCACCGGCTACGGGCAGTATTTC
j_call: TRBJ1-6; v_call: TRBV6-6; d_call: NA; clone_size: NA; cdr3_aa: CASTMGQGGNSPLHF; cdr3_nt: TGTGCCAGCACCATGGGTCAGGGTGGAAATTCACCCCTCCACTTT
j_call: TRBJ2-5; v_call: TRBV25-1; d_call: NA; clone_size: once; cdr3_aa: CASSEYRGQQETQYF; cdr3_nt: TGTGCCAGCAGTGAATATCGGGGGCAGCAAGAGACCCAGTACTTC
j_call: TRBJ2-1; v_call: TRBV30; d_call: TRBD2; clone_size: few; cdr3_aa: CAWSPGLAGHNEQFF; cdr3_nt: TGTGCCTGGAGTCCGGGTCTAGCGGGCCACAATGAGCAGTTCTTC
j_call: TRBJ2-1; v_call: TRBV4-2; d_call: TRBD1; clone_size: many; cdr3_aa: CASSQDWSWGQGGYNEQFF; cdr3_nt: TGTGCCAGCAGCCAAGATTGGAGTTGGGGACAGGGGGGCTACAATGAGCAGTTCTTC
j_call: TRBJ2-2; v_call: TRBV12-3/TRBV12-4; d_call: NA; clone_size: NA; cdr3_aa: CASSLNTGEPFF; cdr3_nt: TGTGCCAGCAGTTTAAACACCGGGGAGCCGTTTTTT
j_call: TRBJ2-7; v_call: TRBV11-1; d_call: TRBD1; clone_size: NA; cdr3_aa: CATGHTGVSPPYEQYF; cdr3_nt: TGTGCCACCGGCCATACAGGGGTGTCCCCCCCCTACGAGCAGTACTTC
j_call: TRBJ1-6; v_call: TRBV4-2; d_call: NA; clone_size: once; cdr3_aa: CATSTQGNNSPLHF; cdr3_nt: TGTGCCACTAGCACACAGGGTAATAATTCACCCCTCCACTTT
j_call: TRBJ2-7; v_call: TRBV5-4; d_call: TRBD2; clone_size: once; cdr3_aa: CARSLSRGSLYEQYF; cdr3_nt: TGTGCCAGGAGCTTGAGTCGCGGGAGCCTCTACGAGCAGTACTTC
j_call: TRBJ2-7; v_call: TRBV11-2; d_call: NA; clone_size: NA; cdr3_aa: CASSALGEDYEQYF; cdr3_nt: TGTGCCAGCAGCGCCCTAGGGGAAGATTACGAGCAGTACTTC
j_call: TRBJ2-7; v_call: TRBV28; d_call: NA; clone_size: NA; cdr3_aa: CASSLLQGQLFAYEQYF; cdr3_nt: TGTGCCAGCAGTTTATTGCAGGGGCAGCTATTTGCCTACGAGCAGTACTTC
j_call: TRBJ2-5; v_call: TRBV6-5; d_call: TRBD2; clone_size: many; cdr3_aa: CASSQGRGQETQYF; cdr3_nt: TGTGCCAGCAGTCAAGGGAGGGGACAAGAGACCCAGTACTTC
j_call: TRBJ2-1; v_call: TRBV4-2; d_call: TRBD2; clone_size: many; cdr3_aa: CASSQGPGGTSEDPNEQFF; cdr3_nt: TGTGCCAGCAGCCAAGGTCCGGGTGGGACTAGCGAGGACCCCAATGAGCAGTTCTTC
j_call: TRBJ1-1; v_call: TRBV5-1; d_call: NA; clone_size: NA; cdr3_aa: CASSFEGGGTEAFF; cdr3_nt: TGCGCCAGCAGCTTTGAGGGCGGGGGGACTGAAGCCTTCTTT
j_call: TRBJ2-2; v_call: TRBV11-2; d_call: NA; clone_size: NA; cdr3_aa: CASTPAHLTLTGELFF; cdr3_nt: TGTGCCAGCACCCCAGCTCACCTAACGTTGACCGGTGAGCTGTTTTTT
j_call: TRBJ2-7; v_call: TRBV11-2; d_call: NA; clone_size: NA; cdr3_aa: CASSFSVPLTGEQYF; cdr3_nt: TGTGCCAGCAGCTTTTCGGTACCACTTACGGGCGAGCAGTACTTC
j_call: TRBJ2-5; v_call: TRBV11-2; d_call: TRBD2; clone_size: many; cdr3_aa: CASSPEGLAGGETQYF; cdr3_nt: TGTGCCAGCAGTCCCGAAGGACTAGCGGGTGGGGAGACCCAGTACTTC
j_call: TRBJ1-1; v_call: TRBV11-3; d_call: NA; clone_size: many; cdr3_aa: CASSLDSSGVGAFF; cdr3_nt: TGTGCCAGCAGCTTAGATTCGTCCGGGGTTGGGGCTTTCTTT
j_call: TRBJ2-5; v_call: TRBV11-2; d_call: NA; clone_size: many; cdr3_aa: CASSVWTEQETQYF; cdr3_nt: TGTGCCAGCAGCGTATGGACAGAGCAAGAGACCCAGTACTTC
j_call: TRBJ2-1; v_call: TRBV11-2; d_call: TRBD2; clone_size: NA; cdr3_aa: CTSSLSGGRAVEQFF; cdr3_nt: TGTACCAGCAGCTTAAGCGGCGGGAGGGCCGTTGAGCAGTTCTTC
j_call: TRBJ2-3; v_call: TRBV4-2; d_call: NA; clone_size: many; cdr3_aa: CASSQDSSTDTQYF; cdr3_nt: TGTGCCAGCAGCCAGGACAGTTCCACAGATACGCAGTATTTT
j_call: TRBJ2-1; v_call: TRBV19; d_call: TRBD1; clone_size: NA; cdr3_aa: CATVTGTGIYNEQFF; cdr3_nt: TGTGCCACTGTCACCGGGACAGGGATCTACAATGAGCAGTTCTTC
j_call: TRBJ1-4; v_call: TRBV10-1; d_call: NA; clone_size: NA; cdr3_aa: CASSEGGSATNEKLFF; cdr3_nt: TGCGCCAGCAGTGAGGGGGGATCCGCGACTAATGAAAAACTGTTTTTT
j_call: TRBJ2-5; v_call: TRBV11-2; d_call: NA; clone_size: NA; cdr3_aa: CARSLVSIAETQYF; cdr3_nt: TGTGCCAGGAGCCTTGTATCTATTGCAGAGACCCAGTACTTC
j_call: TRBJ2-1; v_call: TRBV11-1; d_call: NA; clone_size: NA; cdr3_aa: CASSLRQALEQLF; cdr3_nt: TGTGCCAGCAGCCTACGCCAGGCTCTTGAGCAGTTATTC
j_call: TRBJ2-3; v_call: TRBV11-2; d_call: NA; clone_size: NA; cdr3_aa: CASSLPRGTDTQYF; cdr3_nt: TGTGCCAGCAGCTTGCCCAGGGGCACAGATACGCAGTATTTT
j_call: TRBJ2-1; v_call: TRBV2; d_call: TRBD2; clone_size: NA; cdr3_aa: CASSDMMTSGVGDEQFF; cdr3_nt: TGTGCCAGCAGTGATATGATGACTAGCGGAGTCGGCGATGAGCAGTTCTTC
j_call: TRBJ2-4; v_call: TRBV7-9; d_call: NA; clone_size: NA; cdr3_aa: CASSLALPSRDIKYF; cdr3_nt: TGTGCCAGCAGCTTAGCGCTGCCCAGTAGGGACATTAAGTACTTC